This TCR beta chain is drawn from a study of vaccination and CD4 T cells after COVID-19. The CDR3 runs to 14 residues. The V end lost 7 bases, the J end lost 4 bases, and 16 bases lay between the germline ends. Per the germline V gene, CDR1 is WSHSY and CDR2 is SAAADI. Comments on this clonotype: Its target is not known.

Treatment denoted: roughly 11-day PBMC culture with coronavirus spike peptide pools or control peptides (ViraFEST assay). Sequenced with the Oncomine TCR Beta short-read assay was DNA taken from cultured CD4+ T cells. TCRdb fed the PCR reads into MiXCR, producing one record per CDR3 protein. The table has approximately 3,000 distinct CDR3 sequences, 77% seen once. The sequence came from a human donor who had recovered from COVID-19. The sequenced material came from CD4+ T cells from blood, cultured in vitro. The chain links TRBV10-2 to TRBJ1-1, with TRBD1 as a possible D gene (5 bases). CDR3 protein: CASTEGFGGTEAFF. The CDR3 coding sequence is TGCGCCAGCACAGAGGGGTTTGGGGGCACTGAAGCTTTCTTT.